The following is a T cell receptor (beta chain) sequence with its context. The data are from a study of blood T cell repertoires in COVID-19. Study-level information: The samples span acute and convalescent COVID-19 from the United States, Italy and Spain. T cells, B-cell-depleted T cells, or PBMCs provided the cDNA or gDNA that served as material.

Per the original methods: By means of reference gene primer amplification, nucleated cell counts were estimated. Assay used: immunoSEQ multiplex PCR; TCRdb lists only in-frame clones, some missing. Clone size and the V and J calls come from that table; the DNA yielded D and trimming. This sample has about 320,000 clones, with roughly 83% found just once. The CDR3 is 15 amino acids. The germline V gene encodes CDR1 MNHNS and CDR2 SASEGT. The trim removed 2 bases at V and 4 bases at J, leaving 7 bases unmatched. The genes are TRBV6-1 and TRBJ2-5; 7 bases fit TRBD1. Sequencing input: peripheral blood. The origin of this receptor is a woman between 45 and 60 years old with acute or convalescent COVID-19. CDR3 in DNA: TGTGCCAGCAGTGAATACAGGGGCCCCCTAGAGACCCAGTACTTC. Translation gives CASSEYRGPLETQYF.